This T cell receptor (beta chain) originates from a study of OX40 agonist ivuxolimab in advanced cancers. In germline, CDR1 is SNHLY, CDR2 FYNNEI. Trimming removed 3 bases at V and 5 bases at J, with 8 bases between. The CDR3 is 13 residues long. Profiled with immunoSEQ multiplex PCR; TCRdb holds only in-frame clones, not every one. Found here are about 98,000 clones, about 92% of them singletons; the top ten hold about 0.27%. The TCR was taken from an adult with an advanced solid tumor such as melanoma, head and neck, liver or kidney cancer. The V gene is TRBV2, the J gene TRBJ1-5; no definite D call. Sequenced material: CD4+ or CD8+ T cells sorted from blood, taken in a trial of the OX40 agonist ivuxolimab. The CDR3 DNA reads TGTGCCAGCAGTGATAGAAGTTATCAGCCCCAGCATTTT. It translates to CASSDRSYQPQHF.